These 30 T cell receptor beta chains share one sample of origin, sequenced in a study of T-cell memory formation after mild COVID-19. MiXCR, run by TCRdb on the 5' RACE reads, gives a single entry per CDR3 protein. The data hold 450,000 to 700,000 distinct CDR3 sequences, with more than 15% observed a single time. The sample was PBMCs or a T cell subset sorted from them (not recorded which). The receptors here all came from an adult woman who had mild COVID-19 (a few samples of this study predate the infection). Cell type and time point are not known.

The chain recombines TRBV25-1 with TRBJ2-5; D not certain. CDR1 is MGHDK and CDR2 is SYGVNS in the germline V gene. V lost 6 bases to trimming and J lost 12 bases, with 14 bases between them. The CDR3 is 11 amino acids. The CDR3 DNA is TGTGCCAGCAGCGCCGGCCCCCTCGAGTACTTC. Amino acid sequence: CASSAGPLEYF.

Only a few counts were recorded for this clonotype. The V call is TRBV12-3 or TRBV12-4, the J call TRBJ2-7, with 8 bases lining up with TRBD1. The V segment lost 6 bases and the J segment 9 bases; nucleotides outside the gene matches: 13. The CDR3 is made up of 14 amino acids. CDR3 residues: CASSYQGAHKAQYF. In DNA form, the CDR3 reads TGTGCCAGCAGCTATCAGGGGGCGCATAAGGCGCAGTACTTC.

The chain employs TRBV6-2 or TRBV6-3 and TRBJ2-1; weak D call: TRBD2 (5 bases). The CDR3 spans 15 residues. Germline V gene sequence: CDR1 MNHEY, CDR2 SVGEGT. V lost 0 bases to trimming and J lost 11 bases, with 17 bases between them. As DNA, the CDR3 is TGTGCCAGCAGTTACTCGATTACTAGATTTGAGAAGCAGTTCTTC. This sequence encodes CASSYSITRFEKQFF.

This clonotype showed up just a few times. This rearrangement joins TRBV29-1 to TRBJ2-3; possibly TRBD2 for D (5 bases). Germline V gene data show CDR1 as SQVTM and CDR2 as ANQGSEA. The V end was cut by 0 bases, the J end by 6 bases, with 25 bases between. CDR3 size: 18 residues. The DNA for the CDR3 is TGCAGCGTTGAAGACTTAGTCACTAGTTTAGAACCCAGGGATACGCAGTATTTT. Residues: CSVEDLVTSLEPRDTQYF.

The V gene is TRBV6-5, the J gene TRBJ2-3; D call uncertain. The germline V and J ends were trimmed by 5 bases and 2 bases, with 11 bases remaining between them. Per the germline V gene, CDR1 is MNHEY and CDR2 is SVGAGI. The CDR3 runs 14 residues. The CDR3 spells CASSPRRPTDTQYF. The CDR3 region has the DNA TGTGCCAGCAGTCCACGACGGCCCACAGATACGCAGTATTTT.

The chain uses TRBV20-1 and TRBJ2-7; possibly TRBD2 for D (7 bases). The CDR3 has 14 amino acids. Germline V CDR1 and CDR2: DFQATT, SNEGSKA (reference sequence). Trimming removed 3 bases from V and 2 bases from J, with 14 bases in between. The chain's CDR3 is CSARRGGLPYEQYF. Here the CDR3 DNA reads TGCAGTGCTAGGAGGGGGGGGCTGCCCTACGAGCAGTACTTC.

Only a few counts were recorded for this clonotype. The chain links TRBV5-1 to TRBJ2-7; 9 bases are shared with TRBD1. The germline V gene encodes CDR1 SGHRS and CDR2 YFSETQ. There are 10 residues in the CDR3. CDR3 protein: CVYRGQEQYF. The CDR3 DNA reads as TGCGTTTACAGGGGGCAGGAGCAGTACTTC.

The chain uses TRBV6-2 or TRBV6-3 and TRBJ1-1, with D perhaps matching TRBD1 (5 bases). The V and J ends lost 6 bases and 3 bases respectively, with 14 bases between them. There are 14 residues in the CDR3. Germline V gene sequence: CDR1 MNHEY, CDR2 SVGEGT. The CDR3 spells CASSQNRDYTEAFF. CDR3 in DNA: TGTGCCAGCAGCCAAAACCGGGACTACACTGAAGCTTTCTTT.

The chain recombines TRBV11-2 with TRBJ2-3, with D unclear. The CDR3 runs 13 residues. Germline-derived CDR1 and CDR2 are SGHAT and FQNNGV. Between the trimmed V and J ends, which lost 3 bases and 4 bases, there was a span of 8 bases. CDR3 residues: CASSFSPPDTQYF. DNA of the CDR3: TGTGCCAGCAGCTTTTCCCCCCCAGATACGCAGTATTTT. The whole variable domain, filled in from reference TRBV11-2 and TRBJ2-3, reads EAGVAQSPRYKIIEKRQSVAFWCNPISGHATLYWYQQILGQGPKLLIQFQNNGVVDDSQLPKDRFSAERLKGVDSTLKIQPAKLEDSAVYLCASSFSPPDTQYFGPGTRLTVL.

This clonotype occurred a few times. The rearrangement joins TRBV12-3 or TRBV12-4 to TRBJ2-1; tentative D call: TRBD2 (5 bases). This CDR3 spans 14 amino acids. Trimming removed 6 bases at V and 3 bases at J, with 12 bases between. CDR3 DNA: TGTGCCAGCAGCAATGGACTGTTCTACAATGAGCAGTTCTTC. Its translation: CASSNGLFYNEQFF.

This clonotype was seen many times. Written as DNA, the CDR3 is TGCAGTGCTAGAGATCTGGGCATGACCTACGAGCAGTACTTC. It codes for CSARDLGMTYEQYF. The rearrangement links TRBV20-1 to TRBJ2-7, with D hard to call. Germline V gene data show CDR1 as DFQATT and CDR2 as SNEGSKA (reference sequence). V lost 0 bases to trimming and J lost 2 bases, with 11 bases between them. The CDR3 has 14 residues.

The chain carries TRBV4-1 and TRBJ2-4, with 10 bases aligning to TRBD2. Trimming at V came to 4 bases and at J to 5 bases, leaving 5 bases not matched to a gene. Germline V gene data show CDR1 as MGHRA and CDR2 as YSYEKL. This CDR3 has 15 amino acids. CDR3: CASSPVAGGQNIQYF. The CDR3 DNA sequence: TGCGCCAGCAGCCCTGTAGCGGGGGGCCAAAACATTCAGTACTTC.

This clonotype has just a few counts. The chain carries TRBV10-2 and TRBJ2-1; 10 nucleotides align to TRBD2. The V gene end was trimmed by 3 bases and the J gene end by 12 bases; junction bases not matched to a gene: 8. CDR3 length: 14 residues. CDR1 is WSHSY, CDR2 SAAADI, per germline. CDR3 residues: CASSDSGGALGQFF. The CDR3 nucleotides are TGCGCCAGCAGTGACAGCGGGGGGGCCCTCGGGCAGTTCTTC.

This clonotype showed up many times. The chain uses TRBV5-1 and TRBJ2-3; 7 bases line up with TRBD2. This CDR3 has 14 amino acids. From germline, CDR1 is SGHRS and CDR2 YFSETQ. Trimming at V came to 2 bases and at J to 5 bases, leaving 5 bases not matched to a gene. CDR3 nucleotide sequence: TGCGCCAGCAGCTTAAGCGGGGATCGAGATACGCAGTATTTT. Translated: CASSLSGDRDTQYF.

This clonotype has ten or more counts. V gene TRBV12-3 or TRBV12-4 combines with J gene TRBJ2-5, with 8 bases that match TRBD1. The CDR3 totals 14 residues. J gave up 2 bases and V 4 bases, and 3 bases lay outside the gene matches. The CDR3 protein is CASSYRQGQETQYF. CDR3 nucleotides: TGTGCCAGCAGTTATCGACAGGGGCAAGAGACCCAGTACTTC.

CDR3 nucleotides: TGTGCCAGCAGATATATCCAGGGGGCGCATGGCTACACCTTC. Protein: CASRYIQGAHGYTF. The chain links TRBV5-5 to TRBJ1-2, with 8 bases matching TRBD1. Germline lookup yields CDR1 SGHKS and CDR2 YYEKEE (reference sequence). V lost 5 bases and J lost 6; bases outside the gene matches: 9. The CDR3 has 14 residues.

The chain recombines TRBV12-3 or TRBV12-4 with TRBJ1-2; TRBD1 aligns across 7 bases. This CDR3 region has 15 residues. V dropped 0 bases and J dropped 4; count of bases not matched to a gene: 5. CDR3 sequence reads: CASSLARGTVYGYTF. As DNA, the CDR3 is TGTGCCAGCAGTTTAGCGCGTGGGACAGTCTATGGCTACACCTTC.

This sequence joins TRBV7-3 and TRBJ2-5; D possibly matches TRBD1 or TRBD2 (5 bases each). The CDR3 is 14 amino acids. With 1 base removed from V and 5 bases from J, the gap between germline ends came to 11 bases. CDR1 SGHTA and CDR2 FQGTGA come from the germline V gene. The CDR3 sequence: CASSLRGWGETQYF. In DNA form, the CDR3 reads TGTGCCAGCAGCTTAAGGGGCTGGGGGGAGACCCAGTACTTC.

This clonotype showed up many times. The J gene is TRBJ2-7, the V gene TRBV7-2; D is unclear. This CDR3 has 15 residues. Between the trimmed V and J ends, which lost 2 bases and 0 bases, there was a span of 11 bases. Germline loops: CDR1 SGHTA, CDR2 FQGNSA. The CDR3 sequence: CASSLSDSLSYEQYF. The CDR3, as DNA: TGTGCCAGCAGCTTAAGTGATAGCCTCTCCTACGAGCAGTACTTC.

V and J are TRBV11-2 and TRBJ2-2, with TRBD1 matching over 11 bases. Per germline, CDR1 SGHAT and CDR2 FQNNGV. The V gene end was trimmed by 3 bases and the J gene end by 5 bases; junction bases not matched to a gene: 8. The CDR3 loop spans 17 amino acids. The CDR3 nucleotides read TGTGCCAGCAGCTTCATCGGAGGACAGGGGGCGACCGGGGAGCTGTTTTTT. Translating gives CASSFIGGQGATGELFF.

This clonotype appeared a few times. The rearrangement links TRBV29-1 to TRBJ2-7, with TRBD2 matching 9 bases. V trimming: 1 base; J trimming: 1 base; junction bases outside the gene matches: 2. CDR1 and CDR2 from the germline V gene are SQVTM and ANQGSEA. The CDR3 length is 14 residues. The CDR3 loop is CSVEVLAGSYEQYF. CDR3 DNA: TGCAGCGTTGAAGTCCTAGCGGGGTCCTACGAGCAGTACTTC.

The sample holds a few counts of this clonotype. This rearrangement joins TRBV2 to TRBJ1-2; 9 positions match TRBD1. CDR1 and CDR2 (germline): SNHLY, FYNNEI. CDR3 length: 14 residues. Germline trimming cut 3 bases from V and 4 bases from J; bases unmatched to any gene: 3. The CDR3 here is CASSDTGGFYGYTF. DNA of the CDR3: TGTGCCAGCAGTGACACAGGGGGCTTCTATGGCTACACCTTC.

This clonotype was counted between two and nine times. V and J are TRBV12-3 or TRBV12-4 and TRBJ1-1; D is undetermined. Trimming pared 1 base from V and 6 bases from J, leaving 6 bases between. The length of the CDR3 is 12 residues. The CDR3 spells CASSLEAAEAFF. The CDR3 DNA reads TGTGCCAGCAGTTTAGAGGCAGCTGAAGCTTTCTTT.

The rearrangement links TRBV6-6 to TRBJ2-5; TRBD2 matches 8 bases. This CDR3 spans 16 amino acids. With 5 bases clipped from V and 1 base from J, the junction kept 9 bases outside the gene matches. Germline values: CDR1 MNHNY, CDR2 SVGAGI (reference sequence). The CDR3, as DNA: TGTGCCAGCAGTACCGGGCTAGCGGGCTCCCAAGAGACCCAGTACTTC. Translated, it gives CASSTGLAGSQETQYF.

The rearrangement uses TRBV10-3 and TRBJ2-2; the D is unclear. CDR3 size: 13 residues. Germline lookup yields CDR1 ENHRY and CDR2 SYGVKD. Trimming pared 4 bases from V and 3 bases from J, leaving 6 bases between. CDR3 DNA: TGTGCCATCAGTGGGACGGACACCGGGGAGCTGTTTTTT. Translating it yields CAISGTDTGELFF.

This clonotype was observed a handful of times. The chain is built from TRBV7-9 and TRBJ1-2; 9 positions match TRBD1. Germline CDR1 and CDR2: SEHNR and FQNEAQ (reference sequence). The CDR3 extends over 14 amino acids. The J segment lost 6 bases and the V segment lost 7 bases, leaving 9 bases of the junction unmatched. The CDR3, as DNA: TGTGCCAGCAACGGGGGGACAGGGAGTCATGGCTACACCTTC. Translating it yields CASNGGTGSHGYTF. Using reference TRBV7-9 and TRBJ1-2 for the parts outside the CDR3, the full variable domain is DTGVSQNPRHKITKRGQNVTFRCDPISEHNRLYWYRQTLGQGPEFLTYFQNEAQLEKSRLLSDRFSAERPKGSFSTLEIQRTEQGDSAMYLCASNGGTGSHGYTFGSGTRLTVV.

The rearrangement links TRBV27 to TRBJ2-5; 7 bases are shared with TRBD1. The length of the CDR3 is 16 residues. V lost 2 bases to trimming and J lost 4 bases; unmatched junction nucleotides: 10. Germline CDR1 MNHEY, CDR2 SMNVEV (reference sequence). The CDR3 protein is CASSLRDSVPPETQYF. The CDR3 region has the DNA TGTGCCAGCAGTTTAAGGGACAGCGTACCCCCAGAGACCCAGTACTTC.

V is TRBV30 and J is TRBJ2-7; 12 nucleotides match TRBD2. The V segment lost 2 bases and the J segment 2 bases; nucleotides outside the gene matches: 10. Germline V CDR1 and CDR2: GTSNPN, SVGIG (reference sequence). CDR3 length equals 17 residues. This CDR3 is CAWSSLRTSGGPYEQYF. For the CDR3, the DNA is TGTGCCTGGAGTTCCCTCCGAACTAGCGGGGGGCCCTACGAGCAGTACTTC.

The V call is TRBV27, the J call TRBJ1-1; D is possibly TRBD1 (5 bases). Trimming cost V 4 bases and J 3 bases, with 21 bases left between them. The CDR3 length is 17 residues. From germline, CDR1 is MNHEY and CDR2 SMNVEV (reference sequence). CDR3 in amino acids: CASSYVAGRIGDTEAFF. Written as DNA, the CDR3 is TGTGCCAGCAGTTATGTAGCGGGGCGGATCGGGGACACTGAAGCTTTCTTT.

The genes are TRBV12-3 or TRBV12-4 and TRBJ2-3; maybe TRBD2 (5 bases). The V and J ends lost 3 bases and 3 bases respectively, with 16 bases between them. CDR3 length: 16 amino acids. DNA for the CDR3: TGTGCCAGCAGTTTGAAGCTAGCTCAAGGGACAGATACGCAGTATTTT. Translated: CASSLKLAQGTDTQYF.